This TCR beta chain stems from a study of CDR3 diversity in severe acne. This clonotype was seen at least ten times. Using its own MiXCR run on the PCR reads, TCRdb lists one record per CDR3 protein. The sample has under 95,000 distinct CDR3 sequences; roughly 52% are singletons. Sequenced material: blood. This TCR derives from a male donor in good health, serving as a control.

CDR3 DNA sequence: TGTGCCAGCAGTTATCAAAGGGGAGCAGGAAACACCATATATTTT. It specifies CASSYQRGAGNTIYF. This chain links TRBV7-8 with TRBJ1-3; TRBD1 might be the D (5 bases). This CDR3 contains 15 residues. Germline assignment: CDR1 SGHVS and CDR2 FQNEAQ. With 6 bases removed from V and 4 bases from J, the gap between germline ends came to 16 bases.